A single sample gave rise to the 2 T cell receptor beta chains below, sequenced in a study of cytomegalovirus exposure and HLA in healthy donors. Libraries were prepared by immunoSEQ multiplex PCR; TCRdb keeps only in-frame clonotypes and omits some of them. This sample carries tens of thousands of clones, more than 95% of them seen once, and the ten largest clones take 2.4%. Source material: PBMCs. These receptors were obtained from a man between 18 and 35 years old in good health and CMV-seronegative.

The chain employs TRBV2 and TRBJ1-5, with 10 bases identical to TRBD1. The CDR3 runs 15 residues. V lost 4 bases and J lost 2; bases outside the gene matches: 2. Per germline, CDR1 SNHLY and CDR2 FYNNEI. CDR3: CASSGQGARNQPQHF. As DNA, the CDR3 is TGTGCCAGCAGTGGACAGGGGGCACGCAATCAGCCCCAGCATTTT.

V usage is TRBV6-6 and J usage is TRBJ1-2; D is unresolved. CDR3 length: 12 residues. V was shortened by 6 bases and J by 4 bases, with 9 bases between the two germline ends. Germline CDR1 MNHNY, CDR2 SVGAGI (reference sequence). CDR3 protein: CASSFSGYGYTF. In DNA form, the CDR3 reads TGTGCCAGCAGCTTCTCCGGCTATGGCTACACCTTC.